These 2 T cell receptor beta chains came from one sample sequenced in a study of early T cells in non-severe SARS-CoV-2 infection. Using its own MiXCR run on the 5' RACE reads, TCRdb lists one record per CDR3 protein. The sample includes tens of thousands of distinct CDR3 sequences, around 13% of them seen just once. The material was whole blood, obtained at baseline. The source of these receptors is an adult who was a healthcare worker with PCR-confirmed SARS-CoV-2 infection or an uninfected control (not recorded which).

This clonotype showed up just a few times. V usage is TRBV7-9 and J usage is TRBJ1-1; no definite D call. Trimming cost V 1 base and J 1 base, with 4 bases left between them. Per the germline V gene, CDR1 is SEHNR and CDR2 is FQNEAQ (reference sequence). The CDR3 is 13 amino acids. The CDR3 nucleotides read TGTGCCAGCAGCTTAGGCCGGAACACTGAAGCTTTCTTT. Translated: CASSLGRNTEAFF. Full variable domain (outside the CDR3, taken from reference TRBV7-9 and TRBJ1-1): DTGVSQNPRHKITKRGQNVTFRCDPISEHNRLYWYRQTLGQGPEFLTYFQNEAQLEKSRLLSDRFSAERPKGSFSTLEIQRTEQGDSAMYLCASSLGRNTEAFFGQGTRLTVV.

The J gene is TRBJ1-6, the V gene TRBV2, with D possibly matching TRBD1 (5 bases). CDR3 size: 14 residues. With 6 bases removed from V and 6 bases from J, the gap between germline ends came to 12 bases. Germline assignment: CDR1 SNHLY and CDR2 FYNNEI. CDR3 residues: CASRAGPINSPLHF. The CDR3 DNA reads TGTGCCAGCAGGGCGGGACCGATTAATTCACCCCTCCACTTT. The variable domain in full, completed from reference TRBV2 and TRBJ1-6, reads EPEVTQTPSHQVTQMGQEVILRCVPISNHLYFYWYRQILGQKVEFLVSFYNNEISEKSEIFDDQFSVERPDGSNFTLKIRSTKLEDSAMYFCASRAGPINSPLHFGNGTRLTVT.